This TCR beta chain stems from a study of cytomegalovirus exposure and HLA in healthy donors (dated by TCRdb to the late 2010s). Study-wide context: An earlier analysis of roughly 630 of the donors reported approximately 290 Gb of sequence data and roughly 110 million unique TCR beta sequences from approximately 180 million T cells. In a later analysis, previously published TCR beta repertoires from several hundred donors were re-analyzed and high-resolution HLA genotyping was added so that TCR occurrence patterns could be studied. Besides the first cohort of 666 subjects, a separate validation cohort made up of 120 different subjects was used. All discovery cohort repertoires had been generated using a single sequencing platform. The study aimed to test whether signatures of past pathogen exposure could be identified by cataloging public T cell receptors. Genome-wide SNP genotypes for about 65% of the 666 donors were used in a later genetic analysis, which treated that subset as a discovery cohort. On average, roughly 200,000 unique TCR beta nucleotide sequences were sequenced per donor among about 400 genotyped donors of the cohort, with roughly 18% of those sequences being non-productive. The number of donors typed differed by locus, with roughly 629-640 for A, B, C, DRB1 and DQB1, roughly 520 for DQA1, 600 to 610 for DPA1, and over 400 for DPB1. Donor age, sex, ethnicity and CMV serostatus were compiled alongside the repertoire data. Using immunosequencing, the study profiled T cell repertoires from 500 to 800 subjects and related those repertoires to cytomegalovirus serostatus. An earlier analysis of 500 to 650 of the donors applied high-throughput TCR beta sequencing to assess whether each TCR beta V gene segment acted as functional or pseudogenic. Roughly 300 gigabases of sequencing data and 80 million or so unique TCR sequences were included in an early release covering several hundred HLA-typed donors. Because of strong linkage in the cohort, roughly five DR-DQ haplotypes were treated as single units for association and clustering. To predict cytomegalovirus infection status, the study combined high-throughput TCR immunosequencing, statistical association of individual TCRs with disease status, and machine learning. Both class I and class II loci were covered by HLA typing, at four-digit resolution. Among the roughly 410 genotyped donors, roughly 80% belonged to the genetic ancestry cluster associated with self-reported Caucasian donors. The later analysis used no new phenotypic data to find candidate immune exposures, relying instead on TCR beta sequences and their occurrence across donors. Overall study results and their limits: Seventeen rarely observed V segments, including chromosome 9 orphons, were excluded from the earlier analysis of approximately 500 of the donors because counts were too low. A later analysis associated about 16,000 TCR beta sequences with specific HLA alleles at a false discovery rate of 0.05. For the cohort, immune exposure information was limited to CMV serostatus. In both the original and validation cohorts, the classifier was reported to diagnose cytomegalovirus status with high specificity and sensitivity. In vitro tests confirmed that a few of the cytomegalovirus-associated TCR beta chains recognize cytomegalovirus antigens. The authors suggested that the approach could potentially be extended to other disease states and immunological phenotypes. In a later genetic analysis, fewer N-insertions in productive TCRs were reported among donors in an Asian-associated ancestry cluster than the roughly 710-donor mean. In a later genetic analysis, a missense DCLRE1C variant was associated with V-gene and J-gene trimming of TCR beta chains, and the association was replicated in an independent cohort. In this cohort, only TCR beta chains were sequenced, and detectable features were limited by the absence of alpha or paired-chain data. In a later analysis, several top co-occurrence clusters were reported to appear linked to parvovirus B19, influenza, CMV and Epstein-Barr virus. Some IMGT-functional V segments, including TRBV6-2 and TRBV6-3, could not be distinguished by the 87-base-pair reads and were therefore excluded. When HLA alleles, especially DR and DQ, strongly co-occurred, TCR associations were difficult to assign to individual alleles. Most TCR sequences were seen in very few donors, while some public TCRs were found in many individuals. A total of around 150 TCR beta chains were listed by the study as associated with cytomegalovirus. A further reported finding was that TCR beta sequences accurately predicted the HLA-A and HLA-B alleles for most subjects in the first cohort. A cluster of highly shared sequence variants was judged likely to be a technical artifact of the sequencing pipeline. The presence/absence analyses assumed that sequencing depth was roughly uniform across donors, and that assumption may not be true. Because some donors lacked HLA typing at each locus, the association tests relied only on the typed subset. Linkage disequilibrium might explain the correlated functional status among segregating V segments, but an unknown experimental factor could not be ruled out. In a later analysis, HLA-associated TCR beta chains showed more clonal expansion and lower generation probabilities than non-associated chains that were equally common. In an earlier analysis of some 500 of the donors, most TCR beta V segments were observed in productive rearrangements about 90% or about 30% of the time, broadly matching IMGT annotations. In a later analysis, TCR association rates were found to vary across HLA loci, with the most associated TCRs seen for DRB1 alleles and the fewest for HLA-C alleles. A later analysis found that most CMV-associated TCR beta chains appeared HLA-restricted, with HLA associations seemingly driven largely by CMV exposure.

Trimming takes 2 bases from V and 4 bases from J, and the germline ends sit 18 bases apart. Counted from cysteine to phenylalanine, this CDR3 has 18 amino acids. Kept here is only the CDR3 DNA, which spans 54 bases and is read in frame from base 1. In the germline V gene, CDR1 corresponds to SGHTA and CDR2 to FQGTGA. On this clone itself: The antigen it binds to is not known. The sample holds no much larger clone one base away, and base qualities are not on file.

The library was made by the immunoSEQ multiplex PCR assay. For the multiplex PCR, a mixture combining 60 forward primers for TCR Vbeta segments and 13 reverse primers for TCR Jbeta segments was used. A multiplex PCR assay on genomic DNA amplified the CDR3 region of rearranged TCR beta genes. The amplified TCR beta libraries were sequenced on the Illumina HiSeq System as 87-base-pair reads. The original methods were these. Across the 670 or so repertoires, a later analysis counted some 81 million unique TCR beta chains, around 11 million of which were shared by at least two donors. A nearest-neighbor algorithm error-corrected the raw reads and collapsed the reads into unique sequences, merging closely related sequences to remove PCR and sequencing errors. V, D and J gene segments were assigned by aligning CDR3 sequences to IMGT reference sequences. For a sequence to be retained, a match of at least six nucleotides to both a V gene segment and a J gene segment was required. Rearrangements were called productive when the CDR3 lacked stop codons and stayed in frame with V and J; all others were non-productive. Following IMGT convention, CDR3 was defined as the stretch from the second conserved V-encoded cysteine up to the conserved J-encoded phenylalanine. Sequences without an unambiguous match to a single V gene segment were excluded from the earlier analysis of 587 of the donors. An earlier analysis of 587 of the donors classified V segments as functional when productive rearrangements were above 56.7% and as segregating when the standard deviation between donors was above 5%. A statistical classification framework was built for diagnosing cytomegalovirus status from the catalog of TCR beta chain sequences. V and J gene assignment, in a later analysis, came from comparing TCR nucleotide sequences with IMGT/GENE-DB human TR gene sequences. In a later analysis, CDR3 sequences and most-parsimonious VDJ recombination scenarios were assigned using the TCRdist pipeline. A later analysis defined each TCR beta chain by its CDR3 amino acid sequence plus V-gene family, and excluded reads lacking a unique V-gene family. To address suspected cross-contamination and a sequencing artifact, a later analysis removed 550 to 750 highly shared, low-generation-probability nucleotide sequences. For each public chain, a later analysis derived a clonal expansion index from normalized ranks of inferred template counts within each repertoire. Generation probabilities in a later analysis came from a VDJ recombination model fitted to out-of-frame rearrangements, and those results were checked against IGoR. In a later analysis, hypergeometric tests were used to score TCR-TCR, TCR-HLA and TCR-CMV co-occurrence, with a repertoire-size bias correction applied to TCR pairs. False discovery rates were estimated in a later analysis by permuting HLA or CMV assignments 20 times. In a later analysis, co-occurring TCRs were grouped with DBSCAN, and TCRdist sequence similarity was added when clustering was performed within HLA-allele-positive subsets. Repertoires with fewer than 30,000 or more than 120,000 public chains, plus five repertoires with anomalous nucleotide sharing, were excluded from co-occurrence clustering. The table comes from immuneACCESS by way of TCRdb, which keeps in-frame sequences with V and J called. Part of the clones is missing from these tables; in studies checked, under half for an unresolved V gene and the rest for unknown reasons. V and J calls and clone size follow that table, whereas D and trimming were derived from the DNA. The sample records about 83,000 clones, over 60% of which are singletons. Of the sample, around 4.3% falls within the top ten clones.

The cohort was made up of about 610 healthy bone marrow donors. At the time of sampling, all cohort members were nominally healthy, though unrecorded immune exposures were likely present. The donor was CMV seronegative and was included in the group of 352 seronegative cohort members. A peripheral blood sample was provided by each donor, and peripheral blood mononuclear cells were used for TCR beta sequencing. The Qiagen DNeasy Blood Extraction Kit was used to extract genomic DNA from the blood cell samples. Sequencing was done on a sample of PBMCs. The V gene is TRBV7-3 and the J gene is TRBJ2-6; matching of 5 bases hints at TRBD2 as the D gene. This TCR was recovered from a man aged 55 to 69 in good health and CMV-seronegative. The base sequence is TGTGCCAGCAGCTTACAGTCGGGAAAAGGATCGGGGGCCAACGTCCTGACTTTC. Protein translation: CASSLQSGKGSGANVLTF.